The 24 T cell receptor beta chains listed next were all sequenced from one sample in a study of T cell repertoires in cytomegalovirus infection. Via MiXCR, TCRdb re-called the reads, giving one row per CDR3 protein. Of about 830,000 distinct CDR3 sequences in the sample, 32% were seen once. These receptors are not linked to any known antigen. This material consisted of cultured CD8+ T cells from PBMCs, taken from culture after CMV antigen stimulation. The receptors derive from a human donor in good health (CMV status not recorded). Some clones in this sample may be carry-over from other donors' samples.

This clonotype was counted at least ten times. The chain is built from TRBV7-9 and TRBJ2-1; TRBD1 might be the D (6 bases). Germline CDR1 is SEHNR and CDR2 is FQNEAQ (reference sequence). With 3 bases removed from V and 5 bases from J, the gap between germline ends came to 14 bases. The CDR3 length is 15 residues. The CDR3 reads CASSFTGPKDNEQFF. The DNA for the CDR3 is TGTGCCAGCAGCTTTACAGGGCCTAAAGACAATGAGCAGTTCTTC.

There are many counts of this clonotype. The chain is built from TRBV6-5 and TRBJ1-5; the D gene is possibly TRBD1 (6 bases). Germline assignment: CDR1 MNHEY and CDR2 SVGAGI. The CDR3 spans 14 residues. Trimming took 6 bases from V and 2 from J, leaving 11 bases between them. The CDR3 region has the DNA TGTGCCAGCAGGACCCGACAGGGCAATCAGCCCCAGCATTTT. Translating it yields CASRTRQGNQPQHF.

This clonotype was found a few times. The chain has TRBV6-1 and TRBJ2-7; 12 bases fit TRBD1. Losses at the gene ends were 5 bases for V and 3 bases for J; bases not matched to a gene: 5. Germline V gene lookup returns CDR1 MNHNS and CDR2 SASEGT. The CDR3 runs 15 residues. The CDR3 loop reads CASSPGTGGYYEQYF. CDR3 sequence (DNA): TGTGCCAGCAGTCCCGGGACAGGGGGCTACTACGAGCAGTACTTC.

This clonotype was picked up a small number of times. The V gene is TRBV7-9, the J gene TRBJ1-1; D remains unclear. V was pared by 5 bases and J by 6 bases, with 16 bases between. CDR1 is SEHNR and CDR2 is FQNEAQ in the germline V gene (reference sequence). This CDR3 comprises 14 residues. The CDR3 DNA reads as TGTGCCAGCAGCCCCGTGAGGGTCCGGGCTGAAGCTTTCTTT. This codes for CASSPVRVRAEAFF.

This clonotype came up a few times. The rearrangement joins TRBV6-1 to TRBJ1-2; TRBD1 matches 9 bases. The J segment lost 4 bases and the V segment lost 3 bases, leaving 3 bases of the junction unmatched. The CDR3 runs to 14 residues. CDR1 MNHNS and CDR2 SASEGT come from the germline V gene. The DNA of the CDR3 is TGTGCCAGCAGTGAGGACAGGGGTGTCTATGGCTACACCTTC. Protein: CASSEDRGVYGYTF.

This clonotype was seen many times. V usage is TRBV7-6 and J usage is TRBJ2-5; TRBD2 is a possible D gene (5 bases). Germline lookup yields CDR1 SGHVS and CDR2 FNYEAQ. V was clipped by 7 bases and J by 1 base, with 22 bases between them. CDR3 length equals 17 residues. The CDR3 DNA sequence: TGTGCCAGCACCCTCCTGGCCCGGGGTCCCGTCCAAGAGACCCAGTACTTC. It codes for CASTLLARGPVQETQYF.

This rearrangement joins TRBV28 to TRBJ1-5; D remains unclear. The CDR3 extends over 16 amino acids. V lost 6 bases to trimming and J lost 0 bases, with 15 bases between them. Germline CDR1 MDHEN, CDR2 SYDVKM. DNA of the CDR3: TGTGCCAGCAGCCACCCCCGACACGGTAGCAATCAGCCCCAGCATTTT. The encoded protein is CASSHPRHGSNQPQHF.

In its sample, this clonotype was seen a few times. The chain is built from TRBV27 and TRBJ2-7; possibly TRBD1 for D (5 bases). The V end lost 2 bases, the J end lost 7 bases, and 9 bases lay between the germline ends. In germline, CDR1 is MNHEY, CDR2 SMNVEV (reference sequence). The CDR3 runs 12 residues. Here the CDR3 reads CASSLVGEEQYF. In DNA, the CDR3 is TGTGCCAGCAGTTTAGTAGGGGAAGAGCAGTACTTC.

This chain connects TRBV28 to TRBJ1-6; D is uncertain. From germline, CDR1 is MDHEN and CDR2 SYDVKM. V dropped 4 bases and J dropped 11 bases, with 21 bases sitting between them. The CDR3 contains 16 residues. This chain's CDR3 is CASSSVTTSSDPPLHF. The DNA of the CDR3 is TGTGCCAGCAGTTCGGTAACGACAAGTAGCGATCCACCCCTCCACTTT. Supplemented by reference TRBV28 and TRBJ1-6, the full variable domain reads DVKVTQSSRYLVKRTGEKVFLECVQDMDHENMFWYRQDPGLGLRLIYFSYDVKMKEKGDIPEGYSVSREKKERFSLILESASTNQTSMYLCASSSVTTSSDPPLHFGNGTRLTVT.

The table lists this clonotype with a few counts. The chain uses TRBV25-1 and TRBJ1-1; D is possibly TRBD1 (6 bases). The V end lost 7 bases, the J end lost 1 base, and 10 bases lay between the germline ends. This CDR3 contains 13 residues. Germline CDR1 MGHDK, CDR2 SYGVNS. CDR3 protein: CASTVQGNTEAFF. Written as DNA, the CDR3 is TGTGCCAGCACGGTACAGGGGAACACTGAAGCTTTCTTT.

As for this clonotype: At one of its ends the junction is not consistent with the germline gene, which may arise from a read error. The chain couples TRBV7-3 to TRBJ2-3; 12 bases map to TRBD2. The CDR3 has 18 residues. The V gene's germline CDR1 is SGHTA and CDR2 FQGTGA. CDR3 bases: TGTGCCAGCAGGTTAAAAAGCACTAGCGGGGGGACCACAGATACGCAGTATTTT. This gives the protein CASRLKSTSGGTTDTQYF.

This clonotype was counted only a few times. V and J are TRBV7-9 and TRBJ2-7; 14 nucleotides line up with TRBD2. CDR1 and CDR2 from the germline V gene are SEHNR and FQNEAQ (reference sequence). The CDR3 sequence is 17 residues long. V dropped 5 bases and J dropped 2; count of bases not matched to a gene: 8. The CDR3 DNA reads as TGTGCCAGCAGCGGACTAGCGGGGGGCTTACCCCCCTACGAGCAGTACTTC. Amino acids: CASSGLAGGLPPYEQYF.

This clonotype was detected a few times. The V call is TRBV6-2 or TRBV6-3, the J call TRBJ2-5; 7 nucleotides line up with TRBD2. From germline, CDR1 is MNHEY and CDR2 SVGEGT. CDR3 length equals 14 residues. Trimming at V came to 2 bases and at J to 5 bases, leaving 5 bases not matched to a gene. The CDR3 protein is CASSYPGGGETQYF. The CDR3 nucleotides are TGTGCCAGCAGTTACCCGGGGGGTGGTGAGACCCAGTACTTC.

In its sample, this clonotype was seen a few times. This chain connects TRBV15 to TRBJ2-2; 8 nucleotides line up with TRBD1. This CDR3 contains 14 residues. The V gene end was trimmed by 3 bases and the J gene end by 7 bases; junction bases not matched to a gene: 4. CDR1 LNHNV and CDR2 YYDKDF come from the germline V gene (reference sequence). The CDR3 DNA is TGTGCCACCAGCAGGGACAGGGCCATCGGGGAGCTGTTTTTT. It specifies CATSRDRAIGELFF.

This clonotype was detected a few times. The gene calls are TRBV6-6 and TRBJ2-1; 8 nucleotides line up with TRBD1. Germline loops: CDR1 MNHNY, CDR2 SVGAGI (reference sequence). The CDR3 is made up of 15 amino acids. With V trimmed by 2 bases and J by 7 bases, 7 bases remained unmatched. The CDR3 DNA reads TGTGCCAGCAGTTACGTAGGACAGGGAGATAATGAGCAGTTCTTC. Protein: CASSYVGQGDNEQFF.

The chain uses TRBV2 and TRBJ2-1, with 10 nucleotides matching TRBD1. V dropped 3 bases and J dropped 8; count of bases not matched to a gene: 4. The CDR3 consists of 14 residues. CDR1 and CDR2 from the germline V gene are SNHLY and FYNNEI. CDR3: CASSEGTGVDEQFF. In nucleotides, the CDR3 is TGTGCCAGCAGTGAGGGGACAGGGGTCGATGAGCAGTTCTTC. Full variable domain (rest looked up from reference TRBV2 and TRBJ2-1): EPEVTQTPSHQVTQMGQEVILRCVPISNHLYFYWYRQILGQKVEFLVSFYNNEISEKSEIFDDQFSVERPDGSNFTLKIRSTKLEDSAMYFCASSEGTGVDEQFFGPGTRLTVL.

The chain carries TRBV25-1 and TRBJ2-5; the match to TRBD1 covers 7 bases. This CDR3 contains 15 residues. Germline values: CDR1 MGHDK, CDR2 SYGVNS. The V and J ends lost 5 bases and 0 bases, in that order; junction bases with no gene match: 6. The CDR3 region has the DNA TGTGCCAGCAGTCAAAGGGGGCTGTACCAAGAGACCCAGTACTTC. Translated, it gives CASSQRGLYQETQYF.

The V call is TRBV9, the J call TRBJ2-1; perhaps TRBD2 as D (6 bases). The CDR3 extends over 14 amino acids. Per the germline V gene, CDR1 is SGDLS and CDR2 is YYNGEE. With 4 bases removed from V and 7 bases from J, the gap between germline ends came to 15 bases. The CDR3 is CASSPGDAVNEQFF. CDR3 DNA sequence: TGTGCCAGCAGCCCGGGGGACGCGGTTAATGAGCAGTTCTTC.

This clonotype was counted many times. The chain has TRBV12-3 or TRBV12-4 and TRBJ1-5; TRBD1 agrees at 7 bases. The CDR3 contains 17 residues. V lost 3 bases, J lost 6 bases, and 14 bases stayed unmatched. CDR3 sequence reads: CASSFNVEGALGQPQHF. The CDR3, as DNA: TGTGCCAGCAGTTTTAATGTGGAGGGGGCCTTGGGTCAGCCCCAGCATTTT.

The chain has TRBV24-1 and TRBJ1-1; 10 nucleotides agree with TRBD1. The germline CDR1 and CDR2 sequences are KGHDR and SFDVKD. This CDR3 spans 14 amino acids. The V segment lost 4 bases and the J segment 10 bases; nucleotides outside the gene matches: 8. In nucleotides, the CDR3 is TGTGCCACCAGTGACTTGGGACAGGGGTTCGGAGCTTTCTTT. This translates into CATSDLGQGFGAFF.

Only a few counts were recorded for this clonotype. This chain connects TRBV6-4 to TRBJ1-1, with TRBD1 identical over 9 bases. In germline, CDR1 is MRHNA, CDR2 SNTAGT. CDR3 size: 14 residues. V lost 4 bases to trimming and J lost 8 bases; unmatched junction nucleotides: 8. The CDR3: CASSGETGGREAFF. The CDR3 nucleotides are TGTGCCAGCAGTGGCGAGACAGGGGGAAGGGAAGCTTTCTTT.

V usage is TRBV7-6 and J usage is TRBJ1-5; D remains unclear. V was shortened by 5 bases and J by 3 bases, with 14 bases between the two germline ends. CDR3 size: 15 residues. The germline V gene has CDR1 SGHVS and CDR2 FNYEAQ. The CDR3 spells CASSLVVGINQPQHF. CDR3 sequence (DNA): TGTGCCAGCAGCCTTGTAGTAGGGATCAATCAGCCCCAGCATTTT.

This clonotype was detected a few times. The V gene is TRBV7-6, the J gene TRBJ1-2, with D possibly matching TRBD1 (6 bases). The CDR3 extends over 12 amino acids. Looked up from germline, CDR1 is SGHVS and CDR2 is FNYEAQ. Trimming took off 4 bases at V and 10 bases at J, with 13 bases between the two ends. As DNA, the CDR3 is TGTGCCAGCAGCTCGGACAGACCTACCTACACCTTC. This gives the protein CASSSDRPTYTF.

J is TRBJ2-1 and V is TRBV19; D is uncertain. The CDR3 has 15 residues. Germline loops: CDR1 LNHDA, CDR2 SQIVND (reference sequence). V lost 5 bases and J lost 2, with 13 bases in between. CDR3 in DNA: TGTGCCAGTAGTTTGGGAACGTTTGCCTACAATGAGCAGTTCTTC. It yields the protein CASSLGTFAYNEQFF.